Listed below are T cell receptor beta chains from one sample, sequenced in a study of T-cell reconstitution after alpha-beta-depleted transplantation in children. MiXCR, applied by TCRdb to the PCR reads, yields one record per CDR3 protein. The sample lists 700,000 to 950,000 distinct CDR3 sequences; roughly 16% were seen once. The specimen was PBMCs, mostly from graft donor cells, collected 360 days after TCRalphabeta/CD19-depleted stem cell transplant. The receptor set was obtained from a male patient younger than 18 who had a stem cell transplant for acute lymphoblastic leukemia, so the T cells may come from the graft donor. The CDR3 runs from the conserved cysteine through the conserved F or W. A D gene is named only where the DNA matches it firmly. Clone size is given for some rows only: seen once, a few or many times, or a class if the clone is expanded.

NA,TRBV4-1,TRBJ2-2,few,CASSQLHTGKGGELFF,TGCGCCAGCAGCCAGCTACATACAGGGAAAGGCGGGGAGCTGTTTTTT
NA,TRBV3-1,TRBJ1-1,NA,CASERGAEAFF,TGTGCCAGCGAAAGGGGCGCTGAAGCTTTCTTT
NA,TRBV7-6,TRBJ1-1,few,CASSFTSGLQISNTEAFF,TGTGCCAGCAGCTTCACCTCGGGACTCCAGATATCGAACACTGAAGCTTTCTTT
NA,TRBV20-1,TRBJ2-1,few,CSAQVVNEQFF,TGCAGTGCCCAAGTAGTCAATGAGCAGTTCTTC
NA,TRBV4-2,TRBJ2-7,NA,CASSPYTGYQQYF,TGTGCCAGCAGCCCCTACACGGGGTACCAGCAGTACTTC
NA,TRBV10-3,TRBJ1-1,NA,CAISANPNTEAFF,TGTGCCATCAGTGCAAACCCGAACACTGAAGCTTTCTTT
TRBD1,TRBV20-1,TRBJ2-7,NA,CSARVSGTGYYEQYF,TGCAGTGCTAGAGTCTCCGGGACAGGGTACTACGAGCAGTACTTC
NA,TRBV5-1,TRBJ1-2,few,CASSLGGDGGYTF,TGCGCCAGCAGCTTAGGAGGGGACGGGGGCTACACCTTC
TRBD2,TRBV20-1,TRBJ2-1,NA,CSARWGGAGYNEQFF,TGCAGTGCTAGATGGGGGGGAGCAGGGTACAATGAGCAGTTCTTC
NA,TRBV12-3/TRBV12-4,TRBJ2-3,NA,CASSLYRQSTDTQYF,TGTGCCAGCAGTTTGTACAGACAGAGCACAGATACGCAGTATTTT
NA,TRBV5-5,TRBJ2-7,NA,CASTWYSDSYEQYF,TGTGCCAGCACCTGGTACTCAGACTCCTACGAGCAGTACTTC
NA,TRBV9,TRBJ2-3,NA,CASSVGSGLADTQYF,TGTGCCAGCAGCGTAGGAAGCGGACTTGCGGATACGCAGTATTTT
NA,TRBV10-3,TRBJ2-7,NA,CAISDPGHPYEQYF,TGTGCCATCAGTGATCCGGGACACCCCTACGAGCAGTACTTC
NA,TRBV10-2,TRBJ2-7,NA,CASSHGEQYF,TGCGCCAGCAGTCATGGCGAGCAGTACTTC
NA,TRBV29-1,TRBJ2-2,few,CSVERQGNTGELFF,TGCAGCGTTGAACGGCAGGGAAACACCGGGGAGCTGTTTTTT
NA,TRBV4-1,TRBJ1-2,NA,CASSQEGKTYGYTF,TGCGCCAGCAGCCAAGAGGGAAAGACCTATGGCTACACCTTC
NA,TRBV5-1,TRBJ2-3,NA,CASSPAAGISGSFEYF,TGCGCCAGCAGCCCGGCCGCCGGAATATCAGGTTCCTTCGAGTATTTT
NA,TRBV9,TRBJ2-3,few,CASSVDGRVTDTQYF,TGTGCCAGCAGCGTAGACGGAAGAGTCACAGATACGCAGTATTTT
NA,TRBV12-3/TRBV12-4,TRBJ2-3,few,CASSLKDAFRADTQYF,TGTGCCAGCAGTCTCAAGGACGCGTTCCGCGCGGATACGCAGTATTTT
NA,TRBV5-1,TRBJ2-7,NA,CASSRDVAYEQYF,TGCGCCAGCAGCCGAGACGTAGCCTACGAGCAGTACTTC
TRBD2,TRBV4-2,TRBJ2-7,many,CASSQGLAGPYEQYF,TGTGCCAGCAGCCAAGGACTAGCGGGTCCCTACGAGCAGTACTTC
TRBD1,TRBV29-1,TRBJ1-2,many,CSAEDRGNYGYTF,TGCAGCGCTGAAGACAGGGGTAACTATGGCTACACCTTC
NA,TRBV12-3/TRBV12-4,TRBJ2-2,NA,CASRERRYTGELFF,TGTGCCAGCAGAGAAAGGAGGTACACCGGGGAGCTGTTTTTT
NA,TRBV6-1,TRBJ2-1,NA,CASSLGWVSYNEQFF,TGTGCCAGCAGCCTCGGATGGGTGTCCTACAATGAGCAGTTCTTC
TRBD2,TRBV20-1,TRBJ2-1,many,CSAAPTSGGWDEQFF,TGCAGTGCTGCCCCGACTAGCGGGGGTTGGGATGAGCAGTTCTTC
TRBD1,TRBV7-9,TRBJ2-5,NA,CASSLGRGRNETQYF,TGTGCCAGCAGCTTAGGAAGGGGGCGGAACGAGACCCAGTACTTC
NA,TRBV12-3/TRBV12-4,TRBJ2-2,many,CASSNTGHTTNTGELFF,TGTGCCAGCAGCAACACCGGTCACACGACGAACACCGGGGAGCTGTTTTTT
TRBD2,TRBV27,TRBJ2-7,few,CASSFRVLAGVHEQYF,TGTGCCAGCAGTTTCCGGGTACTAGCGGGAGTTCACGAGCAGTACTTC
NA,TRBV5-1,TRBJ2-7,few,CASSITTGQPYEQYF,TGCGCCAGCAGCATAACAACTGGACAGCCCTACGAGCAGTACTTC
NA,TRBV6-2/TRBV6-3,TRBJ2-7,NA,CASSYPLDSLIYEQYF,TGTGCCAGCAGTTACCCCCTGGACTCTTTAATTTACGAGCAGTACTTC
NA,TRBV29-1,TRBJ2-5,many,CSVRRETQYF,TGCAGCGTGCGGAGGGAGACCCAGTACTTC
TRBD2,TRBV7-3,TRBJ2-1,NA,CASTTSGGEQFF,TGTGCCAGCACCACTAGCGGGGGTGAGCAGTTCTTC
TRBD2,TRBV12-3/TRBV12-4,TRBJ2-7,few,CASSFGRAGNEQYF,TGTGCCAGCAGTTTCGGGAGGGCCGGCAACGAGCAGTACTTC
TRBD2,TRBV5-1,TRBJ2-1,many,CASQRLAGTYNEQFF,TGCGCCAGCCAAAGACTAGCGGGGACCTACAATGAGCAGTTCTTC
NA,TRBV20-1,TRBJ2-7,few,CSAREWQGREQYF,TGCAGTGCTAGGGAATGGCAGGGTCGCGAGCAGTACTTC
NA,TRBV11-2,TRBJ2-2,few,CASSLGLLLFF,TGTGCCAGCAGCTTAGGGCTCCTTCTGTTTTTT
TRBD2,TRBV5-1,TRBJ2-7,many,CASSLGGLVHEQYF,TGCGCCAGCAGCTTAGGTGGACTAGTCCACGAGCAGTACTTC
NA,TRBV2,TRBJ2-1,many,CASSDGRGRSYNEQFF,TGTGCCAGCAGTGATGGGCGGGGACGGTCCTACAATGAGCAGTTCTTC
NA,TRBV7-9,TRBJ2-5,NA,CASSRSGIKETQYF,TGTGCCAGCAGCAGATCGGGGATCAAAGAGACCCAGTACTTC
NA,TRBV7-3,TRBJ2-7,few,CASSLASWGSYEQYF,TGTGCCAGCAGCTTAGCGAGTTGGGGCTCCTACGAGCAGTACTTC
NA,TRBV6-1,TRBJ2-1,few,CASSGWDVRGEQFF,TGTGCCAGCAGTGGGTGGGACGTCCGAGGTGAGCAGTTCTTC
TRBD2,TRBV7-8,TRBJ2-3,NA,CASSLGAAGESDTQYF,TGTGCCAGCAGCTTAGGAGCGGCGGGAGAATCGGATACGCAGTATTTT
TRBD1,TRBV7-2,TRBJ1-3,NA,CASRLQGQVHSGNTIYF,TGTGCCAGCAGACTACAGGGACAGGTTCACTCTGGAAACACCATATATTTT
NA,TRBV5-5,TRBJ2-2,NA,CASSFSRVRNGELFF,TGTGCCAGCAGCTTCAGCAGGGTTCGAAACGGGGAGCTGTTTTTT
NA,TRBV11-2,TRBJ2-5,few,CASSLGDLPRETQYF,TGTGCCAGCAGCTTAGGAGACTTACCTCGGGAGACCCAGTACTTC
NA,TRBV15,TRBJ1-3,few,CATSRPFGEVSGNTIYF,TGTGCCACCAGCAGACCTTTCGGTGAGGTATCTGGAAACACCATATATTTT
NA,TRBV16,TRBJ2-1,few,CASSQSVGKGAYNEQFF,TGTGCCAGCAGCCAATCAGTCGGGAAAGGCGCCTACAATGAGCAGTTCTTC
NA,TRBV2,TRBJ2-1,few,CASNGAEQFF,TGTGCCAGCAATGGAGCTGAGCAGTTCTTC
TRBD1,TRBV30,TRBJ2-3,NA,CASFRGDTQYF,TGTGCCTCCTTCAGGGGGGATACGCAGTATTTT
NA,TRBV19,TRBJ1-1,NA,CASSIWQDTEAFF,TGTGCCAGTAGTATTTGGCAGGACACTGAAGCTTTCTTT
TRBD2,TRBV5-1,TRBJ2-2,NA,CASSLRAGGLYGGELFF,TGCGCCAGCAGTCTTCGCGCGGGAGGTCTCTATGGCGGGGAGCTGTTTTTT
NA,TRBV20-1,TRBJ1-6,few,CSAPQDRGGRSPLHF,TGCAGTGCTCCTCAAGACCGGGGGGGGCGCTCACCCCTCCACTTT
TRBD1,TRBV28,TRBJ1-6,many,CASRTGKVANYSPLHF,TGTGCCAGCAGGACAGGGAAGGTCGCTAATTATTCACCCCTCCACTTT
TRBD2,TRBV7-9,TRBJ2-1,few,CASTPLRTSSNEQFF,TGTGCCAGCACTCCATTGAGGACTAGCTCCAATGAGCAGTTCTTC
NA,TRBV5-1,TRBJ2-1,many,CASSPTGGGRLVEQFF,TGCGCCAGCAGTCCGACAGGTGGGGGGCGTCTCGTTGAGCAGTTCTTC
TRBD1,TRBV4-1,TRBJ1-1,few,CASSQDWGTGRRRAFF,TGCGCCAGCAGCCAAGATTGGGGGACAGGGCGCCGACGAGCTTTCTTT
NA,TRBV4-2,TRBJ2-5,NA,CASSQDRGRGQETQYF,TGTGCCAGCAGCCAAGATCGGGGTAGGGGGCAAGAGACCCAGTACTTC
TRBD2,TRBV4-2,TRBJ2-3,many,CASSLTQTSGTQGDTQYF,TGTGCCAGCAGCCTTACGCAGACTAGCGGGACCCAGGGAGATACGCAGTATTTT
NA,TRBV6-4,TRBJ1-5,few,CANDPGHQPQHF,TGTGCCAACGACCCGGGGCACCAGCCCCAGCATTTT